These 32 T cell receptor beta chains came from one sample sequenced in a study of T cells after yellow fever vaccination. TCRdb processed the 5' RACE reads anew with MiXCR; each CDR3 protein has one entry. Counted here are 620,000 or so distinct CDR3 sequences, about 12% occurring once; the ten biggest clones make up about 15%. This material consisted of PBMCs, taken on the day of the yellow fever booster vaccination. All receptors come from a young man who received the YFV17D yellow fever vaccine.

This clonotype has at least ten counts. This chain connects TRBV6-1 to TRBJ2-1, with D perhaps given as TRBD1 or TRBD2 (5 bases each). Trimming cost V 11 bases and J 5 bases, with 19 bases left between them. The CDR3 has 14 amino acids. In germline, CDR1 is MNHNS, CDR2 SASEGT. CDR3 in amino acids: CASTSRMGDNEQFF. Here the CDR3 DNA reads TGTGCCTCAACTTCCCGGATGGGGGACAATGAGCAGTTCTTC.

This clonotype came up many times. The CDR3 DNA reads TGCGCCAGCAGCTTGGCTCACACGAACACCGGGGAGCTGTTTTTT. It codes for CASSLAHTNTGELFF. The V and J genes are TRBV5-1 and TRBJ2-2, with D uncertain. In germline, CDR1 is SGHRS, CDR2 YFSETQ. Trimming shortened V by 0 bases and J by 0 bases, and 6 bases separated the two germline ends. This CDR3 has 15 amino acids.

This clonotype appeared many times. This chain joins TRBV5-1 and TRBJ2-5, with TRBD2 matching over 7 bases. Germline CDR1 and CDR2: SGHRS and YFSETQ. The CDR3 length is 13 residues. The V segment lost 7 bases and the J segment 1 base; nucleotides outside the gene matches: 4. DNA for the CDR3: TGCGCCAGCGCCGGGACTACCCAAGAGACCCAGTACTTC. It yields the protein CASAGTTQETQYF.

The chain carries TRBV29-1 and TRBJ2-2; D remains unclear. The CDR3 runs 14 residues. The germline V gene has CDR1 SQVTM and CDR2 ANQGSEA. V was shortened by 4 bases and J by 2 bases, with 11 bases between the two germline ends. The chain's CDR3 is CSVVGSPNTGELFF. As DNA, the CDR3 is TGCAGCGTTGTTGGTAGCCCAAACACCGGGGAGCTGTTTTTT.

The chain couples TRBV7-6 to TRBJ2-2; no clear D. This CDR3 contains 15 residues. Germline CDR1 SGHVS, CDR2 FNYEAQ. Trimming shortened V by 5 bases and J by 0 bases, and 10 bases separated the two germline ends. In DNA form, the CDR3 reads TGTGCCAGCAGCCTGATCTCCCCGAACACCGGGGAGCTGTTTTTT. Translation gives CASSLISPNTGELFF.

This clonotype has a handful of counts. The CDR3: CSARGKTGPGGEWSYEQYF. The CDR3 DNA reads TGCAGTGCACGGGGAAAGACAGGGCCGGGGGGAGAGTGGTCCTACGAGCAGTACTTC. The chain recombines TRBV20-1 with TRBJ2-7; D tentatively fits TRBD1 or TRBD2 (7 bases each). V was trimmed by 6 bases and J by 1 base, leaving 31 bases between them. The germline CDR1 and CDR2 sequences are DFQATT and SNEGSKA (reference sequence). The CDR3 is 19 residues long.

This clonotype has more than one count but fewer than ten. The chain carries TRBV12-3 or TRBV12-4 and TRBJ2-2; D gene ambiguous. With 1 base removed from V and 0 bases from J, the gap between germline ends came to 6 bases. The length of the CDR3 is 15 residues. CDR3 nucleotides: TGTGCCAGCAGTTTAGGAATTACGAACACCGGGGAGCTGTTTTTT. It yields the protein CASSLGITNTGELFF.

This clonotype was seen only a few times. In nucleotides, the CDR3 is TGTGCCAGCAGCTCAACAGGGTCAGCCAAAAACATTCAGTACTTC. It is translated as CASSSTGSAKNIQYF. The genes are TRBV7-9 and TRBJ2-4, with a tentative D call TRBD1 (6 bases). V lost 4 bases and J lost 0, with 10 bases in between. CDR3 length equals 15 residues. Germline lookup yields CDR1 SEHNR and CDR2 FQNEAQ (reference sequence).

The chain is built from TRBV7-6 and TRBJ2-7; the match to TRBD2 covers 10 bases. This CDR3 is built from 15 residues. V was pared by 5 bases and J by 4 bases, with 8 bases of the junction left unmatched. The germline gives CDR1 SGHVS, CDR2 FNYEAQ. The CDR3 region has the DNA TGTGCCAGCAGCGATCGGACTAGCGGCCCGTACGAGCAGTACTTC. Amino acids: CASSDRTSGPYEQYF. The complete variable domain, with remaining parts taken from reference TRBV7-6 and TRBJ2-7, reads GAGVSQSPRYKVTKRGQDVALRCDPISGHVSLYWYRQALGQGPEFLTYFNYEAQQDKSGLPNDRFSAERPEGSISTLTIQRTEQRDSAMYRCASSDRTSGPYEQYFGPGTRLTVT.

This clonotype has more than one count but fewer than ten. The chain employs TRBV5-6 and TRBJ2-7; D is uncertain. Germline CDR1 and CDR2: SGHDT and YYEEEE. This CDR3 spans 13 amino acids. The V end was cut by 4 bases, the J end by 5 bases, with 13 bases between. CDR3 protein: CASSPGLSDEQYF. CDR3 DNA: TGTGCCAGCAGCCCCGGATTATCGGACGAGCAGTACTTC.

This clonotype showed up just a few times. The chain is built from TRBV30 and TRBJ2-2; D unclear. V was cut by 0 bases and J by 7 bases, with 6 bases left in between. The CDR3 runs to 12 residues. CDR1 is GTSNPN, CDR2 SVGIG, per germline (reference sequence). The chain's CDR3 is CAWSVPNGELFF. The CDR3 nucleotides are TGTGCCTGGAGTGTACCGAACGGGGAGCTGTTTTTT. The full variable domain, completed using reference TRBV30 and TRBJ2-2, is SQTIHQWPATLVQPVGSPLSLECTVEGTSNPNLYWYRQAAGRGLQLLFYSVGIGQISSEVPQNLSASRPQDRQFILSSKKLLLSDSGFYLCAWSVPNGELFFGEGSRLTVL.

This clonotype was observed a handful of times. The rearrangement joins TRBV7-9 to TRBJ2-6, with D hard to call. Trimming took off 1 base at V and 0 bases at J, with 7 bases between the two ends. Germline-derived CDR1 and CDR2 are SEHNR and FQNEAQ (reference sequence). CDR3 length equals 16 residues. The CDR3 protein is CASSLVQSSGANVLTF. Written as DNA, the CDR3 is TGTGCCAGCAGCTTAGTCCAATCCTCTGGGGCCAACGTCCTGACTTTC.

This clonotype was counted between two and nine times. This chain joins TRBV6-5 and TRBJ2-7, with 7 nucleotides matching TRBD2. Germline V gene sequence: CDR1 MNHEY, CDR2 SVGAGI. This CDR3 contains 11 residues. Trimming cost V 5 bases and J 11 bases; bases outside gene matches: 6. The CDR3 sequence: CASSPGLVEYF. Written as DNA, the CDR3 is TGTGCCAGCAGTCCCGGACTAGTAGAGTACTTC.

The rearrangement links TRBV29-1 to TRBJ2-5, with D perhaps matching TRBD1 or TRBD2 (6 bases each). Germline CDR1 reads SQVTM; CDR2 reads ANQGSEA. The CDR3 length is 12 residues. V was trimmed by 7 bases and J by 5 bases, leaving 14 bases between them. This CDR3 reads CSALRGAETQYF. CDR3 DNA sequence: TGCAGCGCTCTGAGGGGGGCGGAGACCCAGTACTTC. The full variable domain, in which reference TRBV29-1 and TRBJ2-5 provide the parts outside the CDR3, is SAVISQKPSRDICQRGTSLTIQCQVDSQVTMMFWYRQQPGQSLTLIATANQGSEATYESGFVIDKFPISRPNLTFSTLTVSNMSPEDSSIYLCSALRGAETQYFGPGTRLLVL.

This clonotype showed up just a few times. The chain uses TRBV10-3 and TRBJ2-7; D possibly corresponds to TRBD2 (6 bases). Deletions cut 7 bases from V and 7 bases from J, with 17 bases between. The CDR3 has 13 amino acids. Looked up from germline, CDR1 is ENHRY and CDR2 is SYGVKD. CDR3 amino acids: CAINSGTKREQYF. The CDR3 DNA reads as TGTGCCATCAATAGCGGTACCAAGAGAGAGCAGTACTTC.

This clonotype was seen at least ten times. The junction departs from germline at one end; a sequencing error may be responsible. This chain uses TRBV5-1 with TRBJ2-7; D call uncertain. The V gene's germline CDR1 is SGHRS and CDR2 YFSETQ. The CDR3 runs to 12 residues. CDR3 nucleotides: TGTGCCAGCAGTTCACCCCCCTACGAGCAGTACTTC. Translated: CASSSPPYEQYF.

The chain links TRBV13 to TRBJ1-1, with 11 bases fitting TRBD1. The CDR3 runs 15 residues. The germline V gene has CDR1 PRHDT and CDR2 FYEKMQ (reference sequence). The J segment lost 5 bases and the V segment lost 1 base, leaving 3 bases of the junction unmatched. CDR3 in DNA: TGTGCCAGCAGCTTAGCTGGGACAGGGGGTACTGAAGCTTTCTTT. Its translation: CASSLAGTGGTEAFF.

This clonotype appeared a few times. The rearrangement links TRBV18 to TRBJ2-6; no firm D call. There are 15 residues in the CDR3. CDR1 and CDR2 (germline): KGHSH, LQKENI. Trimming shortened V by 0 bases and J by 4 bases, and 7 bases separated the two germline ends. The CDR3 loop reads CASSPPSTGANVLTF. CDR3 bases: TGTGCCAGCTCACCACCATCGACCGGGGCCAACGTCCTGACTTTC.

The rearrangement links TRBV7-2 to TRBJ1-1; D might be TRBD1 (5 bases). Germline V gene sequence: CDR1 SGHTA, CDR2 FQGNSA. The CDR3 loop spans 15 amino acids. V lost 5 bases to trimming and J lost 0 bases, with 13 bases between them. The CDR3 nucleotides read TGTGCCAGCAGCCGGAGCAGGGTAGTGAACACTGAAGCTTTCTTT. Translating gives CASSRSRVVNTEAFF.

This sequence joins TRBV11-2 and TRBJ2-3, with TRBD2 identical over 9 bases. Per the germline V gene, CDR1 is SGHAT and CDR2 is FQNNGV. With V trimmed by 2 bases and J by 2 bases, 8 bases remained unmatched. This CDR3 contains 17 residues. CDR3 nucleotide sequence: TGTGCCAGCAGCTTAAGGGTGGCTAGCGGGACCACAGATACGCAGTATTTT. The encoded protein is CASSLRVASGTTDTQYF.

The chain is built from TRBV20-1 and TRBJ2-5, with 13 nucleotides matching TRBD2. Looked up from germline, CDR1 is DFQATT and CDR2 is SNEGSKA (reference sequence). CDR3 size: 15 residues. V lost 5 bases to trimming and J lost 0 bases; unmatched junction nucleotides: 3. CDR3 region: CSAAGTSGDQETQYF. The CDR3 DNA sequence: TGCAGTGCTGCCGGGACTAGCGGGGACCAAGAGACCCAGTACTTC.

This clonotype occurred many times. The chain employs TRBV4-3 and TRBJ1-1; 9 nucleotides agree with TRBD1. The CDR3 covers 17 residues. From germline, CDR1 is LGHNA and CDR2 YSLEER. Trimming at V came to 0 bases and at J to 1 base, leaving 6 bases not matched to a gene. Here the CDR3 DNA reads TGCGCCAGCAGCCAAGAGTACTACAGGGGGCGGAACACTGAAGCTTTCTTT. It translates to CASSQEYYRGRNTEAFF.

This chain connects TRBV4-2 to TRBJ2-1; D perhaps matches TRBD2 (6 bases). V shed 5 bases and J shed 8 bases, with 16 bases lying between them. The CDR3 extends over 14 amino acids. Germline V gene data show CDR1 as LGHNA and CDR2 as YNFKEQ. CDR3 loop: CASSNLEGRDEQFF. In DNA, the CDR3 is TGTGCCAGCAGCAACTTGGAGGGCCGGGATGAGCAGTTCTTC.

This CDR3 is CASRVPQTGTGELFF. CDR3 DNA: TGCGCCAGCAGGGTCCCGCAAACAGGGACCGGGGAGCTGTTTTTT. The gene calls are TRBV5-1 and TRBJ2-2, with D perhaps matching TRBD1 (6 bases). The V end was cut by 5 bases, the J end by 5 bases, with 16 bases between. The CDR3 runs to 15 residues. The germline V gene encodes CDR1 SGHRS and CDR2 YFSETQ.

This clonotype was counted a few times. The V and J genes are TRBV6-1 and TRBJ2-3; D is unresolved. Germline assignment: CDR1 MNHNS and CDR2 SASEGT. Trimming removed 0 bases at V and 4 bases at J, with 14 bases between. CDR3 length: 16 residues. CDR3 residues: CASSEAQTSYPDTQYF. DNA of the CDR3: TGTGCCAGCAGTGAAGCCCAGACCTCGTACCCAGATACGCAGTATTTT.

This clonotype was picked up a small number of times. The CDR3, as DNA: TGCGCCAGCAGCCAAGAGACAGGAGCAAATGAGCAGTTCTTC. This translates into CASSQETGANEQFF. The rearrangement joins TRBV4-3 to TRBJ2-1, with D possibly matching TRBD1 (6 bases). The CDR3 length is 14 residues. Germline CDR1 and CDR2: LGHNA and YSLEER. V lost 0 bases, J lost 7 bases, and 10 bases lay in between.

V usage is TRBV7-2 and J usage is TRBJ2-3, with D hard to call. The CDR3 has 12 amino acids. V gave up 7 bases and J gave up 2 bases, with 7 bases separating them. Germline CDR1 and CDR2: SGHTA and FQGNSA. The CDR3 sequence: CASTHNTDTQYF. CDR3 nucleotides: TGTGCCAGCACCCACAACACAGATACGCAGTATTTT.

This clonotype was counted at least ten times. The chain recombines TRBV6-2 or TRBV6-3 with TRBJ2-5; 7 bases line up with TRBD1. This CDR3 is built from 17 residues. In germline, CDR1 is MNHEY, CDR2 SVGEGT. Germline trimming cut 2 bases from V and 5 bases from J; bases unmatched to any gene: 14. CDR3 sequence reads: CASSYTLSGTEKETQYF. Written as DNA, the CDR3 is TGTGCCAGCAGTTACACTCTTTCCGGGACAGAAAAGGAGACCCAGTACTTC.

In this sample, this clonotype turned up a few times. The J gene is TRBJ2-1, the V gene TRBV3-1, with no clear D. The CDR3 contains 15 residues. Looked up from germline, CDR1 is LGHDT and CDR2 is YNNKEL (reference sequence). With 2 bases removed from V and 1 base from J, the gap between germline ends came to 9 bases. The chain's CDR3 is CASSQNLGSYNEQFF. In DNA form, the CDR3 reads TGTGCCAGCAGCCAAAACTTAGGATCCTACAATGAGCAGTTCTTC.

V usage is TRBV6-2 or TRBV6-3 and J usage is TRBJ2-7; 7 bases agree with TRBD1. From germline, CDR1 is MNHEY and CDR2 SVGEGT. The junction had 6 bases not matched to a gene; V was cut back by 2 bases and J by 2 bases. There are 15 residues in the CDR3. The CDR3 nucleotides read TGTGCCAGCAGTTACAGACCGGGACAGCCCTACGAGCAGTACTTC. Translated: CASSYRPGQPYEQYF.

This clonotype was observed a handful of times. J is TRBJ2-1 and V is TRBV5-5, with 8 positions matching TRBD2. The CDR3 runs 15 residues. Trimming removed 4 bases from V and 6 bases from J; junction bases left unmatched: 9. Germline CDR1 reads SGHKS; CDR2 reads YYEKEE (reference sequence). The CDR3 sequence is CASSTTGLDGNEQFF. The DNA of the CDR3 is TGTGCCAGCAGCACTACGGGACTAGACGGCAATGAGCAGTTCTTC.

This clonotype was observed a few times. V is TRBV21-1 and J is TRBJ2-3; the listed D gene, TRBD1, was not tested against the DNA. TRBV21-1 is a pseudogene segment. The CDR3 has 16 amino acids. CDR3 residues: CASSKVEGPSTDTQYF. The DNA for the CDR3 is TGTGCCAGCAGCAAAGTTGAGGGGCCTAGCACAGATACGCAGTATTTT.